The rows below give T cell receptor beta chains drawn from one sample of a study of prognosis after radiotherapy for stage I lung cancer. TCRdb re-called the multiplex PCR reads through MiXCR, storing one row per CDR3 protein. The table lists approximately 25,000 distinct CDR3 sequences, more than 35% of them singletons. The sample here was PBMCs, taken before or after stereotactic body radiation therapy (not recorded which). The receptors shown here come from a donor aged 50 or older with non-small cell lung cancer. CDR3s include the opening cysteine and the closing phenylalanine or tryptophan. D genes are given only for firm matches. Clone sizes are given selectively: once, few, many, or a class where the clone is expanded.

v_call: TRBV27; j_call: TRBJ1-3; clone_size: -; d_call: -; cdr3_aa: CVSLQVEINSGNTIYF
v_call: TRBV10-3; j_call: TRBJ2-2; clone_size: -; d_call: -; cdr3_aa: CAISDAGVGDTGELFF
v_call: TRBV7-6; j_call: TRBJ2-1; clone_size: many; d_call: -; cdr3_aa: CASSPGTEQFF
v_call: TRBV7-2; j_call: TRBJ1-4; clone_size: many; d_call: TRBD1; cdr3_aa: CASSLDGQGYEKLFF
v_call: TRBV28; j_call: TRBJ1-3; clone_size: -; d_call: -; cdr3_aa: CASSWVKRRIRVNTIYF
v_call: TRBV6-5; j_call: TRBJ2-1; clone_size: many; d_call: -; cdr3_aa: CASSSPPKQFF
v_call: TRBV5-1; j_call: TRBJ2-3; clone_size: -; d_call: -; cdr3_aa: CASSPHIGADTQYF
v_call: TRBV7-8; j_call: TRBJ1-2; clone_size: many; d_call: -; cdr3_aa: CASSQGWERGGYTF
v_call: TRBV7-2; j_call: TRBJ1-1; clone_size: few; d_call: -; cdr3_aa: CASSPGRGPGTEAFF
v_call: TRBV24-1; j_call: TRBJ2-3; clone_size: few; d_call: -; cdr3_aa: CATSSGWDTQYF
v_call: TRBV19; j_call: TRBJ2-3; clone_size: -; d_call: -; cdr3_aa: CASTGVGGVGTDTQYF
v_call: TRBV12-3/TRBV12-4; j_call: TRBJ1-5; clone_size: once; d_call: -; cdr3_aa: CASSSTLSKSQPQHF
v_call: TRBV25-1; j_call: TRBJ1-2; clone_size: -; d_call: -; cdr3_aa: CAIIDGGGYTF
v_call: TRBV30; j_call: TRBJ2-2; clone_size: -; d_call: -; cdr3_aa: CASRGFYTGELFF
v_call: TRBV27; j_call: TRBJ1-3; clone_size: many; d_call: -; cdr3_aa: CASSLSGPAGNTIYF
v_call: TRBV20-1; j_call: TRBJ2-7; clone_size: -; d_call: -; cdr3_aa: CSARARAAVYRLNF
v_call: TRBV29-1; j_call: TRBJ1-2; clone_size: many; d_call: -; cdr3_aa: CSVGDGGAGYTF
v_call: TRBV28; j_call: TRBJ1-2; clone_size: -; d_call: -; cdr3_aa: CASSLRQGEGYTF
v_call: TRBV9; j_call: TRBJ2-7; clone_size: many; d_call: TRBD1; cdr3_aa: CASSVGDRSYEQYF
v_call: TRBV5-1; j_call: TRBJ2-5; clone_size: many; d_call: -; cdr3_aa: CASSRSTGVRETQYF
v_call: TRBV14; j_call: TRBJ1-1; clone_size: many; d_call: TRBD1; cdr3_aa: CASSLTGGTEAFF
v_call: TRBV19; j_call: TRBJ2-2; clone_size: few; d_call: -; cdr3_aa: CASRAGIGFTGELFF
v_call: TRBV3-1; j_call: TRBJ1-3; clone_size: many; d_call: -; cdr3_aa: CASSLTGNTIYF
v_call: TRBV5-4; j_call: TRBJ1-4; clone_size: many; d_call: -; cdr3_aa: CASSFRGGNEKLFF
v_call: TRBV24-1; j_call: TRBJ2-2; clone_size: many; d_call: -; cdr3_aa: CATSDLDSLNTGELFF
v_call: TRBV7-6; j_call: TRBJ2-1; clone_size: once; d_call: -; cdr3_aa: CASSLVGGQFNEQFF
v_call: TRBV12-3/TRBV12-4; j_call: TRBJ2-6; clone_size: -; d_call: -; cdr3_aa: CASSSLWTSVANVLTF
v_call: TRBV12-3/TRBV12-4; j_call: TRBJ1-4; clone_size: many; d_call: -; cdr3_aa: CASSPPGGGITNEKLFF
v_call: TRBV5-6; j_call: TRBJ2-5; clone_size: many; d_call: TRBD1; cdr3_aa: CASTHPLDRALGAQYF
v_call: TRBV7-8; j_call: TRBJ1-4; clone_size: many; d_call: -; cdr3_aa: CASSSRTEKLFF
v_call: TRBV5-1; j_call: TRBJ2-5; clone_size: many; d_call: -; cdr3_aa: CASSWGQRRAQYF
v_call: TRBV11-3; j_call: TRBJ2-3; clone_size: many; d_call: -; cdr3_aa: CASSSRTGGIPDTQYF
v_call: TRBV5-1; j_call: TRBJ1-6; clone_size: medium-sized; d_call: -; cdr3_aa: CASAGSSSYNSPLHF
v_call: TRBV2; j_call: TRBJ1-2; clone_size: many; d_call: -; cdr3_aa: CASSVTEEGIGYTF
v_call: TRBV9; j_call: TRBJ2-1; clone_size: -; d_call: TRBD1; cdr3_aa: CASIVGGTGSYNEQFF
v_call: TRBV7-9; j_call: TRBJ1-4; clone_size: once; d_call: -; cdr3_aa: CAISPLTATNGKLFF
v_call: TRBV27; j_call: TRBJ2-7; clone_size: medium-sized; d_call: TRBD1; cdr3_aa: CASSRQTGGLYEQYF
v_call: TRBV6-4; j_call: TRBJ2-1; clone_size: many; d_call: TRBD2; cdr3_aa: CASSEGPLAGGPDEQFF
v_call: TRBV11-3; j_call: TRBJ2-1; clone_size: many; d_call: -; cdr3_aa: CASSPRQGYEQFF
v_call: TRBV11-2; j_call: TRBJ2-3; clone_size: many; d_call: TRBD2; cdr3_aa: CASSLVGLAGGRADTQYF
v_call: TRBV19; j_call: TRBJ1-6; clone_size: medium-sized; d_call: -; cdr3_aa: CASSIGAAPNSPLHF
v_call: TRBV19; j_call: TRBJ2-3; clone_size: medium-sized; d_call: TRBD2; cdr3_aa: CASTSGVWGTQYF